This is a list of T cell receptor beta chains from one sample in a study of CD8 T cells in ankylosing spondylitis. TCRdb recomputed calls from the 5' RACE reads with MiXCR, one row per CDR3 protein. The data show 200,000 to 300,000 distinct CDR3 sequences, approximately 7.6% seen once. What was sequenced was blood, either unsorted or a sorted T cell fraction (not recorded which). The receptors were gathered from a female donor with ankylosing spondylitis or in good health (not recorded which). Both conserved end residues are part of each CDR3. A D gene is named only where the DNA matches it firmly. Size tells how often a clone was seen (once, few, many) or the class of an expanded clone, and some rows leave it out.

>TRBJ2-5|TRBV6-2/TRBV6-3|many|TRBD2|17
CASSSQAGGTARETQYF
TGTGCCAGCAGTTCACAGGCCGGGGGGACCGCCCGGGAGACCCAGTACTTC
>TRBJ2-1|TRBV11-2|many|TRBD1|14
CASSPRSTGNEQFF
TGTGCCAGCAGCCCCAGATCGACAGGGAATGAGCAGTTCTTC
>TRBJ2-7|TRBV7-2|-|TRBD2|16
CASSLAELAGTYEQYF
TGTGCCAGCAGCTTAGCAGAACTAGCGGGGACCTACGAGCAGTACTTC
>TRBJ2-3|TRBV3-1|many|-|13
CASSQVARDTQYF
TGTGCCAGCAGCCAAGTCGCTCGGGATACGCAGTATTTT
>TRBJ2-1|TRBV6-5|many|TRBD2|15
CASSFSGRDGNEQFF
TGTGCCAGCAGTTTTAGCGGGAGGGACGGCAATGAGCAGTTCTTC
>TRBJ2-7|TRBV19|many|-|15
CASSPRQGPGYEQYF
TGTGCCAGTAGTCCCCGCCAGGGTCCAGGCTACGAGCAGTACTTC
>TRBJ1-1|TRBV4-3|many|-|15
CASSQESAGLTEAFF
TGCGCCAGCAGCCAAGAATCCGCGGGTCTCACTGAAGCTTTCTTT
>TRBJ2-1|TRBV4-3|many|-|18
CASSPMGVRASVNNEQFF
TGCGCCAGCAGCCCCATGGGGGTGAGGGCCTCTGTGAACAATGAGCAGTTCTTC
>TRBJ1-1|TRBV12-3/TRBV12-4|many|-|13
CASGRGSETEAFF
TGTGCCAGCGGAAGGGGATCGGAGACTGAAGCTTTCTTT
>TRBJ2-1|TRBV7-6|many|TRBD2|15
CASSAGTSSYNEQFF
TGTGCCAGCAGCGCCGGGACTAGCTCCTACAATGAGCAGTTCTTC
>TRBJ2-1|TRBV5-1|few|TRBD2|16
CASSSLGLAGDNEQFF
TGCGCCAGCAGCTCCCTGGGGCTAGCGGGAGACAATGAGCAGTTCTTC
>TRBJ2-7|TRBV20-1|many|TRBD2|14
CSASLAGSSYEQYF
TGCAGTGCTAGTTTAGCGGGGAGCTCCTACGAGCAGTACTTC
>TRBJ2-7|TRBV20-1|many|TRBD1|15
CSAPNPQGFSYEQYF
TGCAGTGCCCCTAACCCACAGGGGTTCTCCTACGAGCAGTACTTC
>TRBJ2-3|TRBV12-3/TRBV12-4|many|-|11
CASTPRRTQYF
TGTGCCAGCACCCCTAGAAGGACGCAGTATTTT
>TRBJ2-1|TRBV28|many|-|14
CASSLLGSYNEQFF
TGTGCCAGCAGTTTATTAGGCTCCTACAATGAGCAGTTCTTC
>TRBJ1-1|TRBV7-9|-|TRBD1|14
CASSRDRGHTEAFF
TGTGCCAGCAGTCGGGACAGGGGGCATACTGAAGCTTTCTTT
>TRBJ1-1|TRBV12-3/TRBV12-4|many|-|13
CASQFDGLTEAFF
TGTGCCAGCCAGTTTGATGGGTTAACTGAAGCTTTCTTT
>TRBJ2-1|TRBV6-2/TRBV6-3|many|-|15
CASSPRDSSYNEQFF
TGTGCCAGCAGTCCCCGGGACTCCTCCTACAATGAGCAGTTCTTC
>TRBJ2-5|TRBV2|many|-|12
CASSRDQETQYF
TGTGCCAGCAGTAGGGACCAAGAGACCCAGTACTTC
>TRBJ2-5|TRBV10-3|few|-|15
CAISEATLPRVTQYF
TGTGCCATCAGTGAGGCGACGCTCCCCAGGGTGACCCAGTACTTC
>TRBJ2-4|TRBV12-5|many|-|13
CASGFLAKNIQYF
TGTGCTAGTGGTTTCCTAGCCAAAAACATTCAGTACTTC
>TRBJ1-1|TRBV7-8|many|-|16
CASSSRPSQMNTEAFF
TGTGCCAGCAGCTCCCGGCCCAGTCAGATGAACACTGAAGCTTTCTTT
>TRBJ2-6|TRBV3-1|many|TRBD2|15
CASSQAGGGANVLTF
TGTGCCAGCAGCCAAGCGGGAGGTGGGGCCAACGTCCTGACTTTC
>TRBJ2-3|TRBV25-1|many|TRBD2|17
CASSTLAGGVSTDTQYF
TGTGCCAGCAGTACACTAGCGGGAGGAGTAAGCACAGATACGCAGTATTTT
>TRBJ2-7|TRBV7-9|-|-|13
CASSLGWSYEQYF
TGTGCCAGCAGCTTAGGTTGGTCCTACGAGCAGTACTTC
>TRBJ2-1|TRBV7-7|many|TRBD1|16
CASAPRRTGQTNEQFF
TGTGCTAGCGCACCACGTCGGACAGGGCAAACCAATGAGCAGTTCTTC
>TRBJ2-6|TRBV6-2/TRBV6-3|-|-|14
CASSYDSGANVLTF
TGTGCCAGCTCGTACGACTCTGGGGCCAACGTCCTGACTTTC
>TRBJ2-6|TRBV4-3|many|-|15
CASSQHLSGANVLTF
TGCGCCAGCAGCCAACATCTCTCTGGGGCCAACGTCCTGACTTTC
>TRBJ1-5|TRBV30|-|TRBD1|15
CAWSPDRGYNQPQHF
TGTGCCTGGAGTCCCGACAGGGGTTACAATCAGCCCCAGCATTTT
>TRBJ1-1|TRBV6-8|many|-|14
CASSSRARNTEAFF
TGTGCCAGCAGTTCGAGGGCGAGGAACACTGAAGCTTTCTTT
>TRBJ1-3|TRBV12-3/TRBV12-4|many|TRBD1|16
CASSLSQGASGNTIYF
TGTGCCAGCAGTCTCTCTCAGGGGGCGTCTGGAAACACCATATATTTT
>TRBJ1-2|TRBV19|few|-|16
CASSMRWQSGDYGYTF
TGTGCCAGTAGTATGCGGTGGCAGTCGGGTGACTATGGCTACACCTTC
>TRBJ1-1|TRBV5-5|many|-|14
CASSLESMNTEAFF
TGTGCCAGCAGCTTGGAGTCCATGAACACTGAAGCTTTCTTT
>TRBJ2-4|TRBV3-1|many|TRBD2|15
CASSQSGTSVNIQYF
TGTGCCAGCAGCCAATCCGGGACTAGCGTTAACATTCAGTACTTC
>TRBJ2-1|TRBV4-3|many|TRBD2|16
CASSQEGLASYNEQFF
TGCGCCAGCAGCCAGGAAGGACTAGCCTCCTACAATGAGCAGTTCTTC
>TRBJ1-1|TRBV5-1|many|TRBD1|13
CASSGQGNTEAFF
TGCGCCAGCAGTGGACAGGGGAACACTGAAGCTTTCTTT
>TRBJ2-2|TRBV6-2/TRBV6-3|many|TRBD1|12
CASSLDRGELFF
TGTGCCAGCAGCTTGGACAGGGGGGAGCTGTTTTTT
>TRBJ1-2|TRBV19|-|-|15
CASTPTTRRTYGYTF
TGTGCCAGTACCCCGACGACTAGGCGGACCTATGGCTACACCTTC
>TRBJ2-7|TRBV10-2|many|TRBD2|14
CASSSGTNYYEQYF
TGCGCCAGCAGTAGCGGGACTAATTACTACGAGCAGTACTTC
>TRBJ2-1|TRBV12-3/TRBV12-4|many|-|13
CASSFQRDHEQFF
TGTGCCAGCAGTTTCCAACGGGATCATGAGCAGTTCTTC
>TRBJ2-2|TRBV30|few|-|13
CAWSVMGGGELFF
TGTGCCTGGAGTGTAATGGGGGGCGGGGAGCTGTTTTTT